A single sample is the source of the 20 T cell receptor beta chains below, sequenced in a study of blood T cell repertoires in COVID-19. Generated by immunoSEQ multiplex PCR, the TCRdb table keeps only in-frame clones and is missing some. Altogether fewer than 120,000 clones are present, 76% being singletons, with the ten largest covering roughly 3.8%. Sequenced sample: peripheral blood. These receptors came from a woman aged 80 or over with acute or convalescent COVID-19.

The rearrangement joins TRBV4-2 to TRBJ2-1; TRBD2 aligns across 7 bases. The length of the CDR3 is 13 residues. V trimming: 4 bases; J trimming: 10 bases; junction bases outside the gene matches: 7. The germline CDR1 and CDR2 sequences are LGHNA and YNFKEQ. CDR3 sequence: CASSLGTTGEQFF. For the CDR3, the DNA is TGTGCCAGCAGCCTCGGGACTACCGGGGAGCAGTTCTTC.

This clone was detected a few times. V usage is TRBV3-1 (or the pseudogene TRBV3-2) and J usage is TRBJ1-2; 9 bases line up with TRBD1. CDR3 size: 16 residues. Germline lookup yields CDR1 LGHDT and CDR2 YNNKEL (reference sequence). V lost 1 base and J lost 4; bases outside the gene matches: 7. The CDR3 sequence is CASSQVLRTGVYGYTF. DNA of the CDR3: TGTGCCAGCAGCCAAGTCCTTAGGACAGGGGTCTATGGCTACACCTTC.

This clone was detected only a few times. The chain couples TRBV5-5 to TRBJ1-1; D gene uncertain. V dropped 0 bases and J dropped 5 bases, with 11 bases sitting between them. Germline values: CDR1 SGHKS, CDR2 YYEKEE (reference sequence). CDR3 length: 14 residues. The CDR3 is CASSLAGSGTEAFF. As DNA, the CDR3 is TGTGCCAGCAGCTTGGCCGGGTCGGGGACTGAAGCTTTCTTT. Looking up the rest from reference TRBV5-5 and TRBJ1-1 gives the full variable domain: DAGVTQSPTHLIKTRGQQVTLRCSPISGHKSVSWYQQVLGQGPQFIFQYYEKEERGRGNFPDRFSARQFPNYSSELNVNALLLGDSALYLCASSLAGSGTEAFFGQGTRLTVV.

CDR3 sequence (DNA): TGTGCCAGCAGCTTAGATCTAGCGGGAGCATGGGAGACCCAGTACTTC. This sequence encodes CASSLDLAGAWETQYF. The chain joins TRBV11-2 to TRBJ2-5; 10 bases fit TRBD2. Per germline, CDR1 SGHAT and CDR2 FQNNGV. Losses at the gene ends were 0 bases for V and 5 bases for J; bases not matched to a gene: 6. The CDR3 consists of 16 residues.

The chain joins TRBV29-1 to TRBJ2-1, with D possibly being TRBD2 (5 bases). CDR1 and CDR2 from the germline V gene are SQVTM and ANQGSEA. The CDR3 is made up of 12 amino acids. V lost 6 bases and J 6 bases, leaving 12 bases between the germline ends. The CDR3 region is CSVVTRSNEQFF. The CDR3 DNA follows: TGCAGCGTGGTTACTAGGAGCAATGAGCAGTTCTTC.

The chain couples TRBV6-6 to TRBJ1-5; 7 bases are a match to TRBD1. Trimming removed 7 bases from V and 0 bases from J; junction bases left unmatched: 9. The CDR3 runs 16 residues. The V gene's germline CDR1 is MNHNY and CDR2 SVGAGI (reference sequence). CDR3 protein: CASTTGQTYSNQPQHF. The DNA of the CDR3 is TGTGCCAGCACCACGGGACAGACATATAGCAATCAGCCCCAGCATTTT.

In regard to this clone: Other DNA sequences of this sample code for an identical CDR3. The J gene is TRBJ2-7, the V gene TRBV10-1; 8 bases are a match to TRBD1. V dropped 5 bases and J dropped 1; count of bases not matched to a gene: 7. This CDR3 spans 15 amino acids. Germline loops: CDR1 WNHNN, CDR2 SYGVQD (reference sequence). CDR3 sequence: CASSLDRVGSYEQYF. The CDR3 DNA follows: TGCGCCAGCAGTTTGGACAGGGTAGGATCCTACGAGCAGTACTTC.

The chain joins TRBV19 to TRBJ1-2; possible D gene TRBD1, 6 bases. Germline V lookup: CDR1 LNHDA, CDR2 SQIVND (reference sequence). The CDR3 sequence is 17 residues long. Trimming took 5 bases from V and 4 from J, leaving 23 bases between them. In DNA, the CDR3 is TGTGCCAGTAGTCTCGTCTCTTCGGCAGGGGCTTTCTATGGCTACACCTTC. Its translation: CASSLVSSAGAFYGYTF.

CDR3 region: CASRHVANTGELFF. CDR3 in DNA: TGCGCCAGTCGACACGTCGCGAACACCGGGGAGCTGTTTTTT. The chain recombines TRBV5-1 with TRBJ2-2; D gene unclear. This CDR3 comprises 14 residues. Trimming shortened V by 8 bases and J by 0 bases, and 11 bases separated the two germline ends. CDR1 is SGHRS, CDR2 YFSETQ, per germline. Variable domain in full (rest from reference TRBV5-1 and TRBJ2-2): KAGVTQTPRYLIKTRGQQVTLSCSPISGHRSVSWYQQTPGQGLQFLFEYFSETQRNKGNFPGRFSGRQFSNSRSEMNVSTLELGDSALYLCASRHVANTGELFFGEGSRLTVL.

The CDR3 protein is CASSPPNPSTTEAFF. DNA of the CDR3: TGTGCCAGCTCACCACCGAATCCGAGCACGACTGAAGCTTTCTTT. The chain employs TRBV18 and TRBJ1-1; D gene uncertain. The germline V and J ends were trimmed by 0 bases and 5 bases, with 13 bases remaining between them. The CDR3 has 15 residues. The germline V gene encodes CDR1 KGHSH and CDR2 LQKENI.

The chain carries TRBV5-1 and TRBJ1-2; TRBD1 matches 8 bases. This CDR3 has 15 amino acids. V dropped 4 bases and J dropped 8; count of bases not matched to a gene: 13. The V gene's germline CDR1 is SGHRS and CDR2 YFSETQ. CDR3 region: CASSDGQGEAEGYTF. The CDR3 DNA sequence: TGCGCCAGCAGCGACGGACAGGGTGAAGCGGAAGGCTACACCTTC.

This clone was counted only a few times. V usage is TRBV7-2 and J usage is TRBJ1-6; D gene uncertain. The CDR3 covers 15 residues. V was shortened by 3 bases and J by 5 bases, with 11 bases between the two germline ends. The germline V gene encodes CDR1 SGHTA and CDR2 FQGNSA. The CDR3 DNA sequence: TGTGCCAGCAGCTTTTCGGTCAGGAATAATTCACCCCTCCACTTT. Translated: CASSFSVRNNSPLHF. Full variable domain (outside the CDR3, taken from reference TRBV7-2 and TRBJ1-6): GAGVSQSPSNKVTEKGKDVELRCDPISGHTALYWYRQSLGQGLEFLIYFQGNSAPDKSGLPSDRFSAERTGGSVSTLTIQRTQQEDSAVYLCASSFSVRNNSPLHFGNGTRLTVT.

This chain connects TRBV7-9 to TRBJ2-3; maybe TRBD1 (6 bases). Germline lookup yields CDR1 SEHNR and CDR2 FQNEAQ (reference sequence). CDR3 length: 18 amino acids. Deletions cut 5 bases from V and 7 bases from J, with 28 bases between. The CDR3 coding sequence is TGTGCCAGCAGCGCCCCGTCTACAGGGTTGACGTACAGATATACGCAGTATTTT. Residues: CASSAPSTGLTYRYTQYF.

The CDR3 coding sequence is TGTGCCAGCAGCTGGTTGGACAGTAATCAGCCCCAGCATTTT. Amino acids: CASSWLDSNQPQHF. The rearrangement links TRBV7-9 to TRBJ1-5, with D possibly being TRBD1 (6 bases). CDR3 size: 14 residues. Germline assignment: CDR1 SEHNR and CDR2 FQNEAQ (reference sequence). V was cut by 4 bases and J by 4 bases, with 11 bases left in between.

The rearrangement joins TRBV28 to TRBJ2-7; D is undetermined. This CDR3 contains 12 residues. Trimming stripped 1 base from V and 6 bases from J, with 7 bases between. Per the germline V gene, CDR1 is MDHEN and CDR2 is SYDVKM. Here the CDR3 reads CASSLSGTEQYF. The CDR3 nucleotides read TGTGCCAGCAGTTTATCAGGAACCGAGCAGTACTTC. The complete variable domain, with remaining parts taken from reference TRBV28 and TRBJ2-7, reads DVKVTQSSRYLVKRTGEKVFLECVQDMDHENMFWYRQDPGLGLRLIYFSYDVKMKEKGDIPEGYSVSREKKERFSLILESASTNQTSMYLCASSLSGTEQYFGPGTRLTVT.

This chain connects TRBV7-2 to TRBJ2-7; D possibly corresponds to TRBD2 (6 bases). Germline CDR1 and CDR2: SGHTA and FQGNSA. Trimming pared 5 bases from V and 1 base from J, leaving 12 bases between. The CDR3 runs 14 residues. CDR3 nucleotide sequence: TGTGCCAGCAGCCTTAGGGACTGGTCCTACGAGCAGTACTTC. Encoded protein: CASSLRDWSYEQYF.

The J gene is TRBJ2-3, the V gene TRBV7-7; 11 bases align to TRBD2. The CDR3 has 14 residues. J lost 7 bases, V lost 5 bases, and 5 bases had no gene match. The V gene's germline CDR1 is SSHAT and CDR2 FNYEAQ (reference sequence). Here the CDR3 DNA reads TGTGCCAGCAGCCCTGGGACTAGCGGCCATACGCAGTATTTT. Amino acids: CASSPGTSGHTQYF.

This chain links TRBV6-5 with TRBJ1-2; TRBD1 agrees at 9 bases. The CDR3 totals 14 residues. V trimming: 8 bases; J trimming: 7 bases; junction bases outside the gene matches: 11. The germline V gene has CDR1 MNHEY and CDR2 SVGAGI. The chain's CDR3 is CASSRTGGGAGYTF. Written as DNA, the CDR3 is TGTGCCAGCTCCCGAACAGGGGGCGGCGCTGGCTACACCTTC.

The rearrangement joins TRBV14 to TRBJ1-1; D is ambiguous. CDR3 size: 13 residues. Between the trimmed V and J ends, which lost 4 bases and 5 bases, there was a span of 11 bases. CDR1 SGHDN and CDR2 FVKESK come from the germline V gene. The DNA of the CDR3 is TGTGCCAGCAGCCCCTACTGGGAGACTGAAGCTTTCTTT. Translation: CASSPYWETEAFF. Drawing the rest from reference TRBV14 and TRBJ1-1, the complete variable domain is EAGVTQFPSHSVIEKGQTVTLRCDPISGHDNLYWYRRVMGKEIKFLLHFVKESKQDESGMPNNRFLAERTGGTYSTLKVQPAELEDSGVYFCASSPYWETEAFFGQGTRLTVV.

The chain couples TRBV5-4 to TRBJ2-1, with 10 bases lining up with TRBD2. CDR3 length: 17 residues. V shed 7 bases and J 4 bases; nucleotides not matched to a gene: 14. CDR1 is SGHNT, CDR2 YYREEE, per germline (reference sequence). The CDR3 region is CASFRGGGTSAYNEQFF. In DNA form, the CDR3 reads TGTGCCAGCTTTCGGGGGGGAGGGACTAGCGCATACAATGAGCAGTTCTTC.